These 11 T cell receptor beta chains were sequenced from one sample in a study of molecular identifiers for immune sequencing clone quantification. One entry per CDR3 protein results from TCRdb running MiXCR on the PCR reads. The data show 400,000 to 600,000 distinct CDR3 sequences, about a fifth seen once. The sample consisted of naive CD8+ T cells from blood, with Jurkat cell RNA spiked in. Subset indicated: FACS-sorted CD8+CD4-CCR7+CD45RA+ naive T cells. These receptors were taken from a human donor in good health. Some libraries in this study had Jurkat cell RNA spiked in.

This clonotype was counted ten times or more. The genes are TRBV7-2 and TRBJ2-7, with TRBD1 as a possible D gene (5 bases). Germline CDR1 and CDR2: SGHTA and FQGNSA. The ends were cut back, 8 bases at V and 6 bases at J, with 17 bases in the middle. The CDR3 extends over 13 amino acids. CDR3 sequence reads: CASSPVSQGEQYF. The DNA of the CDR3 is TGTGCCAGCTCCCCGGTCAGCCAGGGCGAGCAGTACTTC.

The sample holds a few counts of this clonotype. Here the CDR3 reads CSAGVFGSGAPGELFF. The CDR3 bases are TGCAGTGCTGGAGTATTCGGTAGCGGGGCCCCCGGGGAGCTGTTTTTT. This chain connects TRBV20-1 to TRBJ2-2; 8 bases fit TRBD2. Per germline, CDR1 DFQATT and CDR2 SNEGSKA (reference sequence). Unmatched junction bases numbered 14, after V lost 5 bases and J lost 6 bases. The CDR3 is 16 amino acids.

This clonotype has a handful of counts. The V and J genes are TRBV25-1 and TRBJ2-3, with 9 bases fitting TRBD1. Looked up from germline, CDR1 is MGHDK and CDR2 is SYGVNS. The CDR3 extends over 15 amino acids. V was pared by 2 bases and J by 3 bases, with 3 bases of the junction left unmatched. In DNA form, the CDR3 reads TGTGCCAGCAGTGAACGGGACAGGGCAACAGATACGCAGTATTTT. Translating it yields CASSERDRATDTQYF.

This sequence joins TRBV6-6 and TRBJ2-2, with TRBD1 matching 9 bases. The J segment lost 4 bases and the V segment lost 6 bases, leaving 9 bases of the junction unmatched. The CDR3 runs 16 residues. Germline values: CDR1 MNHNY, CDR2 SVGAGI (reference sequence). The DNA of the CDR3 is TGTGCCAGCAGCTTTAGACAGGGGGGAGGCACCGGGGAGCTGTTTTTT. It yields the protein CASSFRQGGGTGELFF.

This chain links TRBV28 with TRBJ1-6, with no clear D. Germline assignment: CDR1 MDHEN and CDR2 SYDVKM. The CDR3 sequence is 14 residues long. The V gene lost 3 bases and the J gene lost 6 bases, with 9 bases spanning the gap. The CDR3 nucleotides are TGTGCCAGCAGTTTCGGGTTGGGTAATTCACCCCTCCACTTT. Its translation is CASSFGLGNSPLHF.

This clonotype appeared many times. The chain carries TRBV7-2 and TRBJ2-7, with TRBD1 identical over 7 bases. V trimming: 5 bases; J trimming: 2 bases; junction bases outside the gene matches: 9. This CDR3 is 15 amino acids long. Germline V lookup: CDR1 SGHTA, CDR2 FQGNSA. Here the CDR3 DNA reads TGTGCCAGCAGCCAACGGGACAGCAACACCTACGAGCAGTACTTC. Residues: CASSQRDSNTYEQYF.

With regard to this clonotype: A read error may be the cause here, since a much bigger clone is one base away. The chain recombines TRBV30 with TRBJ1-5, with TRBD1 matching over 9 bases. This CDR3 region has 14 residues. From germline, CDR1 is GTSNPN and CDR2 SVGIG (reference sequence). The CDR3 loop is CARSRTGGNQPQHF. Here the CDR3 DNA reads TGTGCCCGGAGTCGGACAGGGGGCAATCAGCCCCAGCATTTT.

The chain has TRBV6-6 and TRBJ2-7, with 10 nucleotides matching TRBD1. Germline assignment: CDR1 MNHNY and CDR2 SVGAGI (reference sequence). The CDR3 totals 17 residues. J lost 2 bases, V lost 6 bases, and 13 bases had no gene match. This chain's CDR3 is CASSSSNLGQGTYEQYF. The DNA for the CDR3 is TGTGCCAGCAGCTCCTCAAATCTGGGACAGGGGACCTACGAGCAGTACTTC.

Comments on this clonotype: Given a much more abundant clone one base away, this may be a read error. The V gene is TRBV6-2 or TRBV6-3, the J gene TRBJ1-5, with 11 bases that match TRBD1. Germline values: CDR1 MNHEY, CDR2 SVGEGT. The CDR3 is 15 residues long. The V and J ends lost 5 bases and 6 bases, in that order; junction bases with no gene match: 6. CDR3 DNA: TGTGCCAGCAGTACGTCCGGGACAGGGGGTCAGCCCCAGCATTTT. This encodes CASSTSGTGGQPQHF.

As regards this clonotype: A much larger clone differs by one base, so this may be a read error. In this CDR3 the conserved last residue, phenylalanine or tryptophan, is missing, so a read error is likely. The V call is TRBV29-1, the J call TRBJ2-1; possible D gene TRBD1, 5 bases. V lost 3 bases and J 4 bases, leaving 16 bases between the germline ends. The CDR3 has 15 residues. Germline V gene lookup returns CDR1 SQVTM and CDR2 ANQGSEA. CDR3 sequence: CSVDHVAGIYNEQFL. The CDR3 nucleotides read TGCAGCGTTGATCATGTAGCAGGGATATACAATGAGCAGTTCCTC.

The CDR3 DNA reads as TGTGCCAGCAGCCAAGATCCCTGGGACACAGATACGCAGTATTTT. It is translated as CASSQDPWDTDTQYF. The chain joins TRBV3-1 to TRBJ2-3; D is uncertain. The CDR3 loop spans 15 amino acids. The germline V gene encodes CDR1 LGHDT and CDR2 YNNKEL (reference sequence). V lost 0 bases and J lost 2, with 9 bases in between.